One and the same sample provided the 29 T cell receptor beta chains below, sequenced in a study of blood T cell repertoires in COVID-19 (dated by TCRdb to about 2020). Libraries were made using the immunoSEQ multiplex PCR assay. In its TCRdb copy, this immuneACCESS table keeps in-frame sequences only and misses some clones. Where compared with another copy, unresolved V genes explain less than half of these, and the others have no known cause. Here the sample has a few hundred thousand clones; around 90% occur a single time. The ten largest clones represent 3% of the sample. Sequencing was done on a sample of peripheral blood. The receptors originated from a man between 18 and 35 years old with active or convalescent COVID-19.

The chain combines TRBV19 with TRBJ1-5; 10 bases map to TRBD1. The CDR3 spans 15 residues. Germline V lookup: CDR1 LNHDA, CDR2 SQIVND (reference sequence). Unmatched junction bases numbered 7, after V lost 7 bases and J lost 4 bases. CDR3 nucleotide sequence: TGTGCCAGTACAGACAGGGGGCCGTCGAATCAGCCCCAGCATTTT. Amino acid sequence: CASTDRGPSNQPQHF.

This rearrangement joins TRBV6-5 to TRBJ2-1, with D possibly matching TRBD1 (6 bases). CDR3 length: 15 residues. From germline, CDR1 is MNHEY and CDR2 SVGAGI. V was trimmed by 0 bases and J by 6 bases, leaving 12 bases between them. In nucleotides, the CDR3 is TGTGCCAGCAGTTACTCCCAGGGGCGCCTCAATGAGCAGTTCTTC. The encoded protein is CASSYSQGRLNEQFF.

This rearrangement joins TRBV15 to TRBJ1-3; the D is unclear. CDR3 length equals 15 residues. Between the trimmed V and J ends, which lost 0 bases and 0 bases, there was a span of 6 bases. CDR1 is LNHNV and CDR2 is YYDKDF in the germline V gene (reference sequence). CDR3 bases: TGTGCCACCAGCAGAGATTTCAGCTCTGGAAACACCATATATTTT. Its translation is CATSRDFSSGNTIYF. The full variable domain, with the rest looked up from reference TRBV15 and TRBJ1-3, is DAMVIQNPRYQVTQFGKPVTLSCSQTLNHNVMYWYQQKSSQAPKLLFHYYDKDFNNEADTPDNFQSRRPNTSFCFLDIRSPGLGDTAMYLCATSRDFSSGNTIYFGEGSWLTVV.

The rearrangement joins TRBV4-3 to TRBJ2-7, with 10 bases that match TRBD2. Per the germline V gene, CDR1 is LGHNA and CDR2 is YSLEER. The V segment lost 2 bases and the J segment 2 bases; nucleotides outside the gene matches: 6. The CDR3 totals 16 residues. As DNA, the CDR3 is TGCGCCAGCAGCCAATTTACAGCGGGGGGGCCCTACGAGCAGTACTTC. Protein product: CASSQFTAGGPYEQYF.

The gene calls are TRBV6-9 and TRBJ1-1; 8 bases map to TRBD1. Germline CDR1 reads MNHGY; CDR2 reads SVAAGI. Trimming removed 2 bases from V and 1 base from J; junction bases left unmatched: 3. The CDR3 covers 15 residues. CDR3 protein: CASSYPDRGNTEAFF. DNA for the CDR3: TGTGCCAGCAGTTATCCAGACAGGGGGAACACTGAAGCTTTCTTT.

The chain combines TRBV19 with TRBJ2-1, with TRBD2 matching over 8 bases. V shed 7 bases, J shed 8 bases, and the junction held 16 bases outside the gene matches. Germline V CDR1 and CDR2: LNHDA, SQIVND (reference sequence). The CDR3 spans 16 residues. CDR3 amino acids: CASTSFGGRWVDEQFF. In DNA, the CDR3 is TGTGCCAGTACATCGTTTGGCGGGAGGTGGGTGGATGAGCAGTTCTTC.

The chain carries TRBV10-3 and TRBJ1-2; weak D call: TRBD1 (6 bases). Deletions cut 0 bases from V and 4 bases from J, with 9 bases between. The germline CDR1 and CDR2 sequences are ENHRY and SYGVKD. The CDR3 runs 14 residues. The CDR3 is CAISESQGFYGYTF. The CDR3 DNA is TGTGCCATCAGTGAGTCCCAGGGGTTCTATGGCTACACCTTC.

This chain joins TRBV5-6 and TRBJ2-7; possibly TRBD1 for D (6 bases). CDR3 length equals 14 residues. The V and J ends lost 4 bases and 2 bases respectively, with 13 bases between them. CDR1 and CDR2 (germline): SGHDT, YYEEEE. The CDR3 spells CASSPGKGAYEQYF. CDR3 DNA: TGTGCCAGCAGCCCAGGGAAGGGGGCCTACGAGCAGTACTTC. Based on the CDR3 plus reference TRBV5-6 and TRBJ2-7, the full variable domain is DAGVTQSPTHLIKTRGQQVTLRCSPKSGHDTVSWYQQALGQGPQFIFQYYEEEERQRGNFPDRFSGHQFPNYSSELNVNALLLGDSALYLCASSPGKGAYEQYFGPGTRLTVT.

The CDR3 DNA reads as TGTGCCAGCAGCTTCACCGGGGGTTTTCAGTACTTC. It translates to CASSFTGGFQYF. The chain has TRBV5-4 and TRBJ2-7; D possibly corresponds to TRBD2 (6 bases). This CDR3 is built from 12 residues. Germline V gene lookup returns CDR1 SGHNT and CDR2 YYREEE (reference sequence). V lost 2 bases and J lost 10, with 13 bases in between.

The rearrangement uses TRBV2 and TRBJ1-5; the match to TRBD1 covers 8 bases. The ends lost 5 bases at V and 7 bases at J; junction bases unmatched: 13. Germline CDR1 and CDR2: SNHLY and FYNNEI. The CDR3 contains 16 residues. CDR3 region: CASSWHWGQAQQPQHF. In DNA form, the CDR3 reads TGTGCCAGCAGTTGGCATTGGGGACAGGCCCAACAGCCCCAGCATTTT.

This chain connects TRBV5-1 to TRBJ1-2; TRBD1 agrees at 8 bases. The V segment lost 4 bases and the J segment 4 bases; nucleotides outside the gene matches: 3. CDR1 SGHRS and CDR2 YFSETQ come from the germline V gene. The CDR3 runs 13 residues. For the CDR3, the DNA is TGCGCCAGCAGCGACGGGACAGGCTATGGCTACACCTTC. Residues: CASSDGTGYGYTF.

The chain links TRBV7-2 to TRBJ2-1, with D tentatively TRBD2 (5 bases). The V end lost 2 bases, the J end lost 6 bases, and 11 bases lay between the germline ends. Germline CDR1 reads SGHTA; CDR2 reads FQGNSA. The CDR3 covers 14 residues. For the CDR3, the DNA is TGTGCCAGCAGCTTAAGGACGGGGTCCAATGAGCAGTTCTTC. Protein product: CASSLRTGSNEQFF.

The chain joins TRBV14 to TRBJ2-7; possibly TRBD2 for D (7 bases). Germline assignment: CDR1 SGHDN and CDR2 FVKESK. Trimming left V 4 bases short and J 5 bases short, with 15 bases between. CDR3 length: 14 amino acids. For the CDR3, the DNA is TGTGCCAGCAGCCGGATCCCGGGGGGCCACGAGCAGTACTTC. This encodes CASSRIPGGHEQYF.

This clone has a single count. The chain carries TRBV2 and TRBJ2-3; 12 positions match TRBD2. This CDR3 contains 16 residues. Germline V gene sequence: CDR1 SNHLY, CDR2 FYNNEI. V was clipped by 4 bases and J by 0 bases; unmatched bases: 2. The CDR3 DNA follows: TGTGCCAGCAGTGTCGGACTAGCGGGGAGCACAGATACGCAGTATTTT. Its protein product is CASSVGLAGSTDTQYF.

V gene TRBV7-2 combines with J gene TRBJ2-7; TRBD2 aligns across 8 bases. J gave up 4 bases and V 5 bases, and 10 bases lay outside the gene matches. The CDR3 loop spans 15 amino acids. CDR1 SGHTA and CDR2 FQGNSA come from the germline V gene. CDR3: CASSGAGAGRYEQYF. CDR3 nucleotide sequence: TGTGCCAGCAGCGGAGCGGGAGCAGGGAGATACGAGCAGTACTTC.

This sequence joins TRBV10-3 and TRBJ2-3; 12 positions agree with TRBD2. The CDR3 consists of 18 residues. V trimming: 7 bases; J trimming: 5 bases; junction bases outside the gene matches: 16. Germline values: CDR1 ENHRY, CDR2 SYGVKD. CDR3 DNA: TGTGCCATCAACCCCGGGACTAGCGGGCCCCCTTATAGAGATACGCAGTATTTT. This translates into CAINPGTSGPPYRDTQYF.

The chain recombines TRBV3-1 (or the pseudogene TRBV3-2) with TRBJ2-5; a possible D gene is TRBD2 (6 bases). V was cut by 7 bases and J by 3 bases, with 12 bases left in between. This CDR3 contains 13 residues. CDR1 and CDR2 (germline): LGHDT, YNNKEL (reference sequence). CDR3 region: CASTLIAEETQYF. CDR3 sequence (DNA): TGTGCCAGCACGTTGATAGCGGAAGAGACCCAGTACTTC.

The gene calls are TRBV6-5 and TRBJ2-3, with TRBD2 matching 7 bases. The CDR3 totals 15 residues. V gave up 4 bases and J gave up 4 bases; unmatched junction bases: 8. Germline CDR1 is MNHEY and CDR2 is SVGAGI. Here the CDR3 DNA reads TGTGCCAGCAGTTTAGCGGGCCCGGGAGCAGATACGCAGTATTTT. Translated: CASSLAGPGADTQYF.

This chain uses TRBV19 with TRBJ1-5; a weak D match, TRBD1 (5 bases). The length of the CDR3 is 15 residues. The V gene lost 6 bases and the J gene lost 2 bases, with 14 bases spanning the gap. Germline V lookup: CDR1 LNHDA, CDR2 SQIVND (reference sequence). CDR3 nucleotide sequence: TGTGCCAGTAGCCCCGGAGGGGATGGCAATCAGCCCCAGCATTTT. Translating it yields CASSPGGDGNQPQHF.

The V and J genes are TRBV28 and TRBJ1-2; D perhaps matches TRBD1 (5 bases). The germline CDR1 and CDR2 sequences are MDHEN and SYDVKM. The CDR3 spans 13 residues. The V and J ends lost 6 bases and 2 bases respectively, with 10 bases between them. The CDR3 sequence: CASRPTENYGYTF. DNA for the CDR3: TGTGCCAGCAGACCGACAGAAAACTATGGCTACACCTTC.

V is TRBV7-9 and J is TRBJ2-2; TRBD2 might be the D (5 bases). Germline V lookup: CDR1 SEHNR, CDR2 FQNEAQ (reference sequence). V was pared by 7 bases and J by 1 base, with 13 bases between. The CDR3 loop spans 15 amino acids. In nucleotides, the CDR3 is TGTGCCAGCACCTGGACTGGCGAGAACACCGGGGAGCTGTTTTTT. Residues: CASTWTGENTGELFF.

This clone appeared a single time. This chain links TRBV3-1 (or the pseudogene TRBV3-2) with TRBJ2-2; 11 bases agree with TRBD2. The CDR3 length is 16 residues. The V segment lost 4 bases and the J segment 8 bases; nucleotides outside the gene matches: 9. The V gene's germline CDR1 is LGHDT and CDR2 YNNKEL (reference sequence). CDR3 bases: TGTGCCAGCAGCCTTACTAGCGGGAGCTTTGTGGGGGAGCTGTTTTTT. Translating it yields CASSLTSGSFVGELFF.

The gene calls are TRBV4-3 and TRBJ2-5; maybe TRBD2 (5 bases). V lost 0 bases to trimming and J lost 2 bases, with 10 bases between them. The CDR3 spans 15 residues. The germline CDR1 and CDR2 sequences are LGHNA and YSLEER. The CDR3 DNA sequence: TGCGCCAGCAGCCAAGACAGCGGCGGACAAGAGACCCAGTACTTC. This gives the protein CASSQDSGGQETQYF.

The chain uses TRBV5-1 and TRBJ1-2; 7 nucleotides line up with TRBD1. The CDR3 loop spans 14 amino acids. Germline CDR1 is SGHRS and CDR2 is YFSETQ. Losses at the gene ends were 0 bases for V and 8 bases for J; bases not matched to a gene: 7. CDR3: CASSLAGTDSGYTF. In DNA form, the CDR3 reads TGCGCCAGCAGCTTGGCCGGGACAGATAGCGGCTACACCTTC.

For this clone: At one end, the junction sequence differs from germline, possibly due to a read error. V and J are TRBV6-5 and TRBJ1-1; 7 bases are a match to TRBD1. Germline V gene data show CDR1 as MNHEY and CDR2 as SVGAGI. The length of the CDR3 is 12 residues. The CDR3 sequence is CASSSEQGWEVF. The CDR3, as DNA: TGTGCCAGCAGTTCGGAACAGGGGTGGGAAGTCTTT.

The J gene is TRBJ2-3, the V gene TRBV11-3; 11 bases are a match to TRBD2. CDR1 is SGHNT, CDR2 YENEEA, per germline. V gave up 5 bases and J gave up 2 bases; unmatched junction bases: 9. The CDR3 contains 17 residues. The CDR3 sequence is CASSVSGLADHTDTQYF. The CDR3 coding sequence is TGTGCCAGCAGCGTATCGGGACTAGCGGACCACACAGATACGCAGTATTTT.

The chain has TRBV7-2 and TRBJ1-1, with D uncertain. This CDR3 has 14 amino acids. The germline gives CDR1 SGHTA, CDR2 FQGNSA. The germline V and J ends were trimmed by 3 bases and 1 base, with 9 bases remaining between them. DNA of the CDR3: TGTGCCAGCAGCTTGAGGAAGAGGAACACTGAAGCTTTCTTT. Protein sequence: CASSLRKRNTEAFF.

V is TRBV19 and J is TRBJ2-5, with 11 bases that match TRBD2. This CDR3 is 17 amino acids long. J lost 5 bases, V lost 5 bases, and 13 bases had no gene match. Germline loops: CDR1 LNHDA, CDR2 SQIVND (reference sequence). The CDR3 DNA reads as TGTGCCAGTAGTGCGGGCGCCGGGACTAGCGGCATGGAGACCCAGTACTTC. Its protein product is CASSAGAGTSGMETQYF.

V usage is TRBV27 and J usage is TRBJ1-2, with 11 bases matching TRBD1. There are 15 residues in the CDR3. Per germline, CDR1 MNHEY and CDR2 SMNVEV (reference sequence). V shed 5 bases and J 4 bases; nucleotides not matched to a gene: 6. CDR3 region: CASSPDRGLTYGYTF. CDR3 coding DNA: TGTGCCAGCAGTCCGGACAGGGGGCTTACCTATGGCTACACCTTC.